Described below is a single TCR beta chain sequence and its context. Its antigen is unidentified. The sample comes from a study of OX40 agonist ivuxolimab in advanced cancers. Looking at the study overall: Ivuxolimab, an antibody acting as an agonist of OX40 (CD134), was used to treat patients. Patient treatment consisted of intravenous ivuxolimab administration every 2 weeks at 0.01 to 10 mg/kg.

Study results and caveats: Among T cells, CD8+ cells averaged more expanded clones than CD4+ cells.

In germline, CDR1 is KGHSH, CDR2 LQKENI. The CDR3 runs 14 residues. J lost 11 bases, V lost 0 bases, and 9 bases had no gene match. Profiling relied on immunoSEQ multiplex PCR, and the TCRdb table lists in-frame clones only, not all of them. The sample contains about 94,000 clones, roughly 94% of which appear only once. This sequence originates from an adult with an advanced solid tumor such as melanoma, head and neck, liver or kidney cancer. This rearrangement joins TRBV18 to TRBJ1-1; 7 bases align to TRBD1. The source material was CD4+ or CD8+ T cells sorted from blood, sampled in a trial of the OX40 agonist ivuxolimab. CDR3 amino acids: CASSPPGQRQRAFF. The CDR3 coding sequence is TGTGCCAGCTCACCACCGGGACAGCGACAGAGGGCTTTCTTT. Based on the CDR3 plus reference TRBV18 and TRBJ1-1, the full variable domain is NAGVMQNPRHLVRRRGQEARLRCSPMKGHSHVYWYRQLPEEGLKFMVYLQKENIIDESGMPKERFSAEFPKEGPSILRIQQVVRGDSAAYFCASSPPGQRQRAFFGQGTRLTVV.